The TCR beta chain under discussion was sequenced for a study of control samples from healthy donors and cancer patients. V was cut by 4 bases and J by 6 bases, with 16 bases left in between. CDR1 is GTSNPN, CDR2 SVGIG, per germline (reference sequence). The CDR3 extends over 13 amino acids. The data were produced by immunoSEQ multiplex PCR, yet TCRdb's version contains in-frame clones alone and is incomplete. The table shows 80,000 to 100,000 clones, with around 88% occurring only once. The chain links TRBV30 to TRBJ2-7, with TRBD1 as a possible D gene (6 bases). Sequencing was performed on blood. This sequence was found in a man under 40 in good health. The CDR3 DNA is TGTGCCTGGAATCGACAGGAAGGCACCGAGCAGTACTTC. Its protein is CAWNRQEGTEQYF.